This is a list of T cell receptor beta chains from one sample in a study of T cell responses to AZD1222 COVID-19 vaccine. Clones were sequenced by immunoSEQ multiplex PCR, and TCRdb holds only the in-frame ones, with some missing. The data contain 65,000 to 80,000 clones, under 90% of them seen just once; the ten biggest clones take up under 1.5%. Sequences were derived from peripheral blood, sampled 28 days after the second AZD1222 dose. These receptors were taken from an adult who received the AZD1222 COVID-19 vaccine. Both conserved end residues are part of each CDR3. Fields, in order: D gene, V gene, J gene, clone size, CDR3 DNA, CDR3 protein. The D gene is left open where the match is weak. A clone size is listed for some rows: how often the clone was seen (once, few, many), or a class if it is expanded.

>-|TRBV30|TRBJ2-5|-
TGTGCCTGGAGTCCCGGGACCCGGAAAGAGACCCAGTACTTC
CAWSPGTRKETQYF
>-|TRBV6-6|TRBJ1-1|-
TGTGCCAGCAGTTACTCCTGGGGACAGAACACTGAAGCTTTCTTT
CASSYSWGQNTEAFF
>TRBD1|TRBV6-6|TRBJ1-2|once
TGTGCCAGCTCTCTCCAGACAGGGGGCGATGGCTACACCTTC
CASSLQTGGDGYTF
>-|TRBV7-9|TRBJ1-4|-
TGTGCCAGCAGCTTAGCTGGCCAGGGGAGGAATGAAAAACTGTTTTTT
CASSLAGQGRNEKLFF
>-|TRBV5-6|TRBJ2-7|-
TGTGCCAGCAGCTTGGCCAGGGAGTACGAGCAGTACTTC
CASSLAREYEQYF
>-|TRBV7-2|TRBJ1-6|-
TGTGCCAGCAGGGGAGGGGGAGTTAGTAATTCACCCCTCCACTTT
CASRGGGVSNSPLHF
>-|TRBV28|TRBJ1-6|-
TGTGCCAGCAGTTACAGTAATTCACCCCTCCACTTT
CASSYSNSPLHF
>TRBD2|TRBV19|TRBJ2-7|-
TGTGCCAGTAGTTTTGCCCCTAGCGGGCCCTCCGAGCAGTACTTC
CASSFAPSGPSEQYF
>-|TRBV3-1/TRBV3-2|TRBJ2-7|-
TGTGCCAGCAGCCAGGTTTACGGAAGCTCCTACGAGCAGTACTTC
CASSQVYGSSYEQYF
>-|TRBV9|TRBJ1-2|-
TGTGCCAGCAGCGCGAATACAGGGAACTATGGCTACACCTTC
CASSANTGNYGYTF
>-|TRBV27|TRBJ1-1|-
TGTGCCAGCAGTTTAACTGGGGCAGGCACTGAAGCTTTCTTT
CASSLTGAGTEAFF
>-|TRBV7-2|TRBJ1-3|-
TGTGCCAGCAGCTTAGAGGGGCACTCTGGAAACACCATATATTTT
CASSLEGHSGNTIYF
>-|TRBV12-3/TRBV12-4|TRBJ1-5|-
TGTGCCAGCAGTATGACAGCGAATCAGCCCCAGCATTTT
CASSMTANQPQHF
>TRBD1|TRBV7-2|TRBJ2-7|-
TGTGCCAGCACCCCCTCGAAGGGGGCCCCCTACGAGCAGTACTTC
CASTPSKGAPYEQYF
>-|TRBV4-2|TRBJ1-1|medium-sized
TGTGCCAGCAGCCAATTTTCAGCGCTCACGGGGGCTGAAGCTTTCTTT
CASSQFSALTGAEAFF
>TRBD1|TRBV7-9|TRBJ1-6|-
TGTGCCAGCAGCCGGAGAGGGGGCGAGAATTCACCCCTCCACTTT
CASSRRGGENSPLHF
>-|TRBV27|TRBJ1-3|-
TGTGCCAGCAGTTTAATCGCAGGGGTAGGAAACACCATATATTTT
CASSLIAGVGNTIYF
>-|TRBV27|TRBJ2-1|-
TGTGCCAGCAGTTTATCGTCTAGGAATGAGCAGTTCTTC
CASSLSSRNEQFF
>-|TRBV28|TRBJ2-5|-
TGTGCCAGCGGCGTTCGTATGGAGACCCAGTACTTC
CASGVRMETQYF
>TRBD1|TRBV6-5|TRBJ1-2|-
TGTGCCAGCAGTTACCCGACAGGGACGTCTAACTATGGCTACACCTTC
CASSYPTGTSNYGYTF
>TRBD1|TRBV5-1|TRBJ1-1|-
TGCGCCAGCACTCCACCAGGGGCCAGGGGGCACACTGAAGCTTTCTTT
CASTPPGARGHTEAFF
>-|TRBV15|TRBJ2-5|-
TGTGCCACCAGCAGAGGGCCGGGGCCGGCAGAAGAGACCCAGTACTTC
CATSRGPGPAEETQYF
>-|TRBV10-3|TRBJ2-7|-
TGTGCCATCGGACCGAATACTAGCACTTCCTACGAGCAGTACTTC
CAIGPNTSTSYEQYF
>TRBD1|TRBV10-3|TRBJ2-7|-
TGTGCCGTTAGGACAGGGGGCAACGAGCAGTACTTC
CAVRTGGNEQYF
>-|TRBV4-1|TRBJ1-6|-
TGCGCCAGCAGCCAATTGGACGTATCACCCCTCCACTTT
CASSQLDVSPLHF
>TRBD1|TRBV7-2|TRBJ2-1|-
TGTGCCAGCAGCTTTAACGGACAGGGATCTTACAATGAGCAGTTCTTC
CASSFNGQGSYNEQFF
>-|TRBV7-2|TRBJ2-2|-
TGTGCCAGCAGCCCCCAGACAGGAAACACCGGGGAGCTGTTTTTT
CASSPQTGNTGELFF
>-|TRBV12-3/TRBV12-4|TRBJ2-6|-
TGTGCCAGCACCGCAACTCGGGACAACGTCCTGACTTTC
CASTATRDNVLTF
>-|TRBV7-3|TRBJ2-3|few
TGTGCCAGCAGCTTAGCCCCGGCAGGGAATAACACAGATACGCAGTATTTT
CASSLAPAGNNTDTQYF
>-|TRBV7-9|TRBJ2-5|-
TGTGCCAGCAGCAGGGTCCAAGAGACCCAGTACTTC
CASSRVQETQYF
>-|TRBV5-6|TRBJ1-6|-
TGTGCCAGCAGCTTGGAGTCCGGGTGGGATTCACCCCTCCACTTT
CASSLESGWDSPLHF
>-|TRBV9|TRBJ2-2|-
TGTGCCAGCAGCGTAAGCTCCGGGGAGTCCGGGGAGCTGTTTTTT
CASSVSSGESGELFF
>-|TRBV6-5|TRBJ1-1|-
TGTGCCAGCAGTTACTCACGGAGGGGAGACACTGAAGCTTTCTTT
CASSYSRRGDTEAFF
>TRBD1|TRBV19|TRBJ2-7|-
TGTGCCAGTAGTATAGACCGGGACAGCGCTAGCTACGAGCAGTACTTC
CASSIDRDSASYEQYF
>-|TRBV11-3|TRBJ1-3|-
TGTGCCAGCAGCATTTCAGGGGCTGCTGGAAACACCATATATTTT
CASSISGAAGNTIYF
>-|TRBV2|TRBJ2-2|-
TGTGCCAGCAGTGACACACCAGGGGCTGCCGGGGAGCTGTTTTTT
CASSDTPGAAGELFF
>-|TRBV6-5|TRBJ2-1|-
TGTGCCAGCAGTTACTCCGGCGGAACCTACAATGAGCAGTTCTTC
CASSYSGGTYNEQFF
>-|TRBV5-4|TRBJ2-3|-
TGTGCCAGCAGCACCGGGGGACTGATAACAGATACGCAGTATTTT
CASSTGGLITDTQYF
>TRBD1|TRBV4-1|TRBJ1-1|-
TGCGCCAGCAGCCAAGGGGACAGGGTAAGAGGAGGGACTGAAGCTTTCTTT
CASSQGDRVRGGTEAFF
>-|TRBV9|TRBJ1-1|-
TGTGCCAGCAGCGCCCGACAGGTTGAGGCTGAAGCTTTCTTT
CASSARQVEAEAFF
>-|TRBV3-1/TRBV3-2|TRBJ2-3|-
TGTGCCAGCAGCGATGTCATGCAAGATACGCAGTATTTT
CASSDVMQDTQYF
>-|TRBV30|TRBJ1-1|few
TGTGCCTGGAGTGTTCTGGGGTCGACTTTCTTT
CAWSVLGSTFF
>-|TRBV27|TRBJ1-6|-
TGTGCCAGCTCGAGGGGGAACTCCTATAATTCACCCCTCCACTTT
CASSRGNSYNSPLHF
>TRBD1|TRBV4-1|TRBJ1-1|few
TGCGCCAGCAGCCAAGAGATGACAGGGGGCGGTTGGGAAGCTTTCTTT
CASSQEMTGGGWEAFF
>TRBD1|TRBV19|TRBJ2-7|-
TGTGCCAGTAGTCTCAACTTGGGGACAGTTAACTACGAGCAGTACTTC
CASSLNLGTVNYEQYF
>-|TRBV3-1/TRBV3-2|TRBJ2-5|-
TGTGCCAGCAGCCGCCGCAATTTGGTCGGGCAAGAGACCCAGTACTTC
CASSRRNLVGQETQYF
>TRBD1|TRBV6-2/TRBV6-3|TRBJ2-2|-
TGTGCCAGCAGCCGGACAGGGTTTGAAGGGGAGCTGTTTTTT
CASSRTGFEGELFF
>TRBD2|TRBV11-1|TRBJ2-7|-
TGTGCCAGCAGCCGAAAGACTAGCGGAAACTCCTACGAGCAGTACTTC
CASSRKTSGNSYEQYF
>-|TRBV6-5|TRBJ2-1|-
TGTGCCAGCAGTTACGGTCTAGGTAACGGCAATGAGCAGTTCTTC
CASSYGLGNGNEQFF
>TRBD1|TRBV29-1|TRBJ1-2|-
TGCAGCGTTGAAGAGGGGACAGGGATAGATGGCTACACCTTC
CSVEEGTGIDGYTF